This entry describes one TCR beta chain. A read error may be the cause here, since a much bigger clone is one base away. TCRdb re-called the RT-PCR reads through MiXCR, storing one row per CDR3 protein. The sample records some 540,000 distinct CDR3 sequences, under 25% being singletons. Germline lookup yields CDR1 MNHEY and CDR2 SVGEGT. The V and J ends lost 6 bases and 4 bases respectively, with 28 bases between them. The length of the CDR3 is 19 residues. The data were taken from a study of response to subunit inactivated influenza vaccine. These data were likewise used in another study, on T cells expressing NK-cell markers. That work contributes: What made the TCR beta cDNA was 5'RACE template switching with UMIs. Sorted CD3+CD56+NKG2C+, CD3+CD56+NKG2C- and CD3+CD56-NKG2C+ T cells supplied TCR beta repertoires. There were seven HCMV-seropositive donors and one seronegative donor among the eight sequenced. Sorting was restricted to alpha-beta TCR T cells by an anti-gamma-delta TCR antibody in several experiments.

The rearrangement uses TRBV6-2 or TRBV6-3 and TRBJ1-5; D may be TRBD1 (5 bases). Sequencing was performed on CD4+ T cells sorted from PBMCs, taken roughly 12 days after vaccination. This clonotype was sampled from a man aged 45-60 years who received an inactivated influenza vaccine. The CDR3 region is CASSPGSGAGHTLNQPQHF. The DNA of the CDR3 is TGTGCCAGCAGCCCGGGCTCCGGGGCCGGACACACGCTAAATCAGCCCCAGCATTTT.